The 16 T cell receptor beta chains in this list originate from one sample, sequenced in a study of T cells in tuberculosis (dated by TCRdb to 2017 to 2018). PBMC were thawed, rested overnight, stained with GMM-loaded CD1B tetramer, a Live/Dead dye and anti-CD3, and then sorted on a FACS Aria II. C32 glucose monomycolate purified from Rhodococcus equi was loaded onto CD1B tetramers. The library was generated by the immunoSEQ multiplex PCR assay. TCRdb limited this immuneACCESS table to in-frame rearrangements with V and J called. A share of clones is missing; checked studies link under half to unresolved V genes, and the rest is unexplained. Within this sample are more than 70,000 clones, with around 90% of them counted one time only. The ten largest clones capture 1.5% to 2% of the sample. Source material: CD1b-GMM tetramer-negative cells sorted from PBMCs. Interpreted using the paper, the cell subset or site label stands for: T cells not binding CD1B-GMM tetramer, sorted from same donor. These receptors all stem from an adult woman with latent tuberculosis.

This clone was picked up one time. The chain combines TRBV7-8 with TRBJ2-3; TRBD2 matches at 10 bases. Per the germline V gene, CDR1 is SGHVS and CDR2 is FQNEAQ. The length of the CDR3 is 20 residues. J was trimmed by 0 bases and V by 0 bases; bases with no gene match: 12. The CDR3 DNA reads as TGTGCCAGCAGCTTAGCGACCGGTCTAGCGGGGGTCACTAGCACAGATACGCAGTATTTT. Encoded protein: CASSLATGLAGVTSTDTQYF.

V gene TRBV28 combines with J gene TRBJ1-2, with D tentatively TRBD1 (6 bases). The CDR3 loop spans 13 amino acids. Germline CDR1 reads MDHEN; CDR2 reads SYDVKM. V lost 5 bases, J lost 6 bases, and 13 bases lay in between. The CDR3 DNA is TGTGCCAGCAGTCCGCAGGGGAGCGATGGCTACACCTTC. It encodes CASSPQGSDGYTF.

This clone was seen a single time. The V gene is TRBV19, the J gene TRBJ2-3; D possibly corresponds to TRBD2 (6 bases). Germline assignment: CDR1 LNHDA and CDR2 SQIVND (reference sequence). V lost 3 bases to trimming and J lost 8 bases, with 15 bases between them. CDR3 length: 14 amino acids. The CDR3 sequence is CASSIGTAASTQYF. CDR3 coding DNA: TGTGCCAGTAGTATTGGGACTGCGGCAAGTACGCAGTATTTT.

The chain joins TRBV10-1 to TRBJ2-3, with 7 bases aligning to TRBD2. Trimming took 6 bases from V and 3 from J; bases not matched to a gene: 12. The germline V gene encodes CDR1 WNHNN and CDR2 SYGVQD (reference sequence). The CDR3 is 16 amino acids. CDR3 residues: CASSESAGGLTDTQYF. Written as DNA, the CDR3 is TGCGCCAGCAGCGAAAGCGCCGGGGGGTTGACAGATACGCAGTATTTT.

DNA of the CDR3: TGCGCCAGCAGCCAAGTCGGGGAGGGCGGGGGGGTATCGGATGAGCAGTTCTTC. Translating gives CASSQVGEGGGVSDEQFF. The rearrangement uses TRBV4-1 and TRBJ2-1; 9 bases align to TRBD2. V was pared by 1 base and J by 8 bases, with 15 bases of the junction left unmatched. This CDR3 is 18 amino acids long. Germline V gene lookup returns CDR1 MGHRA and CDR2 YSYEKL.

The chain has TRBV4-1 and TRBJ1-1; D is unresolved. The germline CDR1 and CDR2 sequences are MGHRA and YSYEKL. This CDR3 is 15 amino acids long. The V and J ends lost 0 bases and 3 bases respectively, with 11 bases between them. The CDR3 coding sequence is TGCGCCAGCAGCCAAGAGATCCCCGGTGACACTGAAGCTTTCTTT. Translation: CASSQEIPGDTEAFF.

This chain uses TRBV19 with TRBJ1-5; 10 bases align to TRBD1. Germline lookup yields CDR1 LNHDA and CDR2 SQIVND (reference sequence). This CDR3 is built from 16 residues. V was clipped by 1 base and J by 4 bases; unmatched bases: 4. The CDR3 DNA sequence: TGTGCCAGTAGTATAGGACCGGGACAGGGGAATCAGCCCCAGCATTTT. Its translation: CASSIGPGQGNQPQHF. Looking up the rest from reference TRBV19 and TRBJ1-5 gives the full variable domain: DGGITQSPKYLFRKEGQNVTLSCEQNLNHDAMYWYRQDPGQGLRLIYYSQIVNDFQKGDIAEGYSVSREKKESFPLTVTSAQKNPTAFYLCASSIGPGQGNQPQHFGDGTRLSIL.

This sequence joins TRBV27 and TRBJ2-3; a possible D gene is TRBD2 (6 bases). V was pared by 3 bases and J by 0 bases, with 10 bases between. Germline V gene lookup returns CDR1 MNHEY and CDR2 SMNVEV (reference sequence). The CDR3 sequence is 15 residues long. The CDR3 here is CASSFVAGSTDTQYF. Written as DNA, the CDR3 is TGTGCCAGCAGTTTTGTGGCGGGGAGCACAGATACGCAGTATTTT.

In nucleotides, the CDR3 is TGCGCCAGCAGATTGGGGACAGGAGAAGACAATCAGCCCCAGCATTTT. Translation gives CASRLGTGEDNQPQHF. The chain joins TRBV4-1 to TRBJ1-5; 8 positions agree with TRBD1. This CDR3 region has 16 residues. The germline gives CDR1 MGHRA, CDR2 YSYEKL. The V segment lost 6 bases and the J segment 3 bases; nucleotides outside the gene matches: 10.

The V gene is TRBV10-3, the J gene TRBJ2-1; TRBD2 aligns across 12 bases. The CDR3 totals 15 residues. V shed 0 bases, J shed 9 bases, and the junction held 3 bases outside the gene matches. From germline, CDR1 is ENHRY and CDR2 SYGVKD. This CDR3 reads CAISESTSGGTEQFF. As DNA, the CDR3 is TGTGCCATCAGTGAGTCAACTAGCGGGGGGACTGAGCAGTTCTTC.

CDR3: CASSAGQGRISSPLHF. The CDR3 DNA is TGTGCCAGCAGCGCAGGGCAGGGTCGAATAAGTTCACCCCTCCACTTT. The chain uses TRBV13 and TRBJ1-6; tentatively, D is TRBD1 (5 bases). Germline V gene sequence: CDR1 PRHDT, CDR2 FYEKMQ (reference sequence). Trimming took 5 bases from V and 9 from J, leaving 20 bases between them. The CDR3 runs 16 residues.

This clone was observed a few times. This chain uses TRBV6-9 with TRBJ1-5; D gene unclear. The length of the CDR3 is 15 residues. Germline values: CDR1 MNHGY, CDR2 SVAAGI. V was shortened by 5 bases and J by 1 base, with 12 bases between the two germline ends. CDR3 coding DNA: TGTGCCAGCAGTCTCAGGCAGCCGAGCAATCAGCCCCAGCATTTT. Protein sequence: CASSLRQPSNQPQHF.

The rearrangement links TRBV4-3 to TRBJ2-2; unclear D gene. V was trimmed by 1 base and J by 1 base, leaving 13 bases between them. The CDR3 is made up of 17 amino acids. Per germline, CDR1 LGHNA and CDR2 YSLEER. The CDR3 DNA is TGCGCCAGCAGCCAAGGTCTTACCACTAAGAACACCGGGGAGCTGTTTTTT. Its protein product is CASSQGLTTKNTGELFF.

This clone occurred once. This rearrangement joins TRBV30 to TRBJ1-2, with D possibly matching TRBD1 (5 bases). The CDR3 runs to 12 residues. Germline V CDR1 and CDR2: GTSNPN, SVGIG (reference sequence). Trimming pared 2 bases from V and 8 bases from J, leaving 12 bases between. The CDR3 loop is CAWSPLREGYTF. CDR3 bases: TGTGCCTGGAGTCCCCTCAGGGAAGGCTACACCTTC.

The J gene is TRBJ1-6, the V gene TRBV5-4, with 10 bases lining up with TRBD1. The CDR3 runs to 17 residues. The germline gives CDR1 SGHNT, CDR2 YYREEE (reference sequence). The V gene end was trimmed by 1 base and the J gene end by 7 bases; junction bases not matched to a gene: 8. This CDR3 reads CASSLTGTGVRNSPLHF. CDR3 in DNA: TGTGCCAGCAGCTTGACCGGGACAGGGGTCCGGAATTCACCCCTCCACTTT.

This clone was seen just once. V usage is TRBV5-1 and J usage is TRBJ2-5, with a weak D call TRBD1 (5 bases). Germline V lookup: CDR1 SGHRS, CDR2 YFSETQ. The CDR3 has 15 residues. Trimming took off 2 bases at V and 3 bases at J, with 14 bases between the two ends. CDR3 DNA: TGCGCCAGCAGCTTTCAGGGAACGGTGGAAGAGACCCAGTACTTC. Its protein is CASSFQGTVEETQYF.